This TCR beta chain was retrieved from a study of PD-1 blockade in classical Hodgkin lymphoma (dated by TCRdb to the early 2020s). With regard to the full study: Nivolumab dosing was 3 mg/kg intravenously every 2 weeks, continuing until either disease progression or unacceptable toxicity. A peripheral blood immune signature of response to PD-1 blockade in classical Hodgkin lymphoma was defined using TCR beta sequencing and CyTOF. Broader findings and caveats from the paper: Baseline diversity similar to that of newly diagnosed patients was observed in trial patients achieving complete response, whereas significantly lower diversity was observed in partial responders and progressors. A significant rise by C4D1 was seen in CD4+ but not CD8+ TCR diversity (p=0.0027 vs p=0.16), with the rise being most apparent in complete responders (p=0.02). The study was limited to a single clinical trial cohort, and causes of repertoire differences, possibly disease activity or prior therapy, remained undefined. Diversity was lower in patients who began nivolumab less than 1 year after ASCT, so these patients were left out of later analyses to avoid confounding by immune reconstitution. Baseline TCR diversity was reported to be lower in newly diagnosed patients than in healthy donors, and even lower in relapsed/refractory patients.

Genomic DNA was extracted with the Qiagen DNeasy kit from unsorted PBMCs and from negatively selected CD4+ and CD8+ fractions. TCR beta CDR3 regions were amplified by immunoSEQ multiplex PCR using primers annealing to V and J segments. Amplification bias was minimized using a synthetic immune receptor repertoire, and residual bias was removed computationally after sequencing. On the study's bioinformatics: Repertoire diversity was quantified as the Shannon entropy index using custom Python scripts. Unsorted, CD4+ and CD8+ repertoires were examined separately, except in combined analyses, for which CD4+ and CD8+ sequences were merged in silico. Clonal expansion was defined as at least a 2-fold frequency increase after treatment relative to C1D1, with a pseudocount of 0.5 for undetected baseline clones. Clones with 0 or 1 copy at C1D1 were classified as singleton clones, and clones with 2 or more copies were classified as non-singleton clones. Clones expanded in unsorted samples were annotated as CD4+, CD8+ or unknown by matching protein sequences in sorted samples from the same patient. Wilcoxon tests on paired samples were used to test diversity changes from C1D1 to C4D1. The table was pulled from immuneACCESS by TCRdb, which kept in-frame rearrangements only. Such tables lose some clones; where checked, under half of the loss comes from unresolved V genes, and the rest has no known cause. Clone size and the V and J calls come from that table; the DNA yielded D and trimming. For this sample there are about 96,000 clones; around 93% appear just once. The top ten constitute less than 2% of the sample.

Unmatched junction bases come to 4, with V trimmed by 2 bases and J by 6 bases. The CDR3 runs 14 amino acids, cysteine and phenylalanine included. CDR3 DNA only is kept here, 42 bases in frame from base 1. In the germline V gene (reference sequence), CDR1 corresponds to MNHEY and CDR2 to SMNVEV. This clone was picked up one time. Its antigen is not yet known. Base qualities were left out, and no much larger clone turns up one base away. Explained via the paper, the time point label denotes: cycle 4 day 1 (C4D1), after 5 to 7 weeks of nivolumab. Relapse after autologous stem cell transplantation had occurred in all trial patients, and cohorts A, B and C were distinguished by prior brentuximab vedotin exposure. The trial cohort included 55 to 60 patients with relapsed/refractory classical Hodgkin lymphoma, and each patient had a best overall response of complete response, partial response or progressive disease. Trial patients were treated with single-agent nivolumab in the multi-cohort phase II CheckMate 205 trial. An independent review committee assessed best overall response by applying the 2007 International Working Group response criteria. Trial PBMCs were obtained immediately prior to nivolumab initiation (C1D1) and on therapy at cycle 2 day 1 and cycle 4 day 1. After peripheral blood was drawn into 8 mL Vacutainer Cell Preparation Tubes, PBMCs were isolated by centrifugation and then cryopreserved.

The clonotype comes from a human donor with classical Hodgkin lymphoma. Recombination joined TRBV27 with TRBJ2-4, with 7 middle bases fitting TRBD2. The source material was peripheral blood mononuclear cells (PBMCs), sampled before the fourth cycle of nivolumab. The CDR3 reads as follows: CASSLSGMRNIQYF. The sequenced DNA is TGTGCCAGCAGTTTAAGCGGGATGAGAAACATTCAGTACTTC.